The 21 T cell receptor beta chains below come from one sample, sequenced in a study of T cells after posttransplantation cyclophosphamide listed by TCRdb under 2016. The method was the immunoSEQ multiplex PCR assay. The clones in this table, taken by TCRdb from immuneACCESS, are in-frame only. Not every clone is retained; where verified, under half of the shortfall comes from an unresolved V gene, and the cause of the rest is unknown. There are some 37,000 clones in this sample, and none of them is a singleton. Of the sample, approximately 1.2% is held by the ten largest clones. The sequenced material came from PBMCs. These receptors all stem from a girl aged 10-17 years in good health, CMV-negative, and a related stem cell transplant donor.

The sample holds many counts of this clone. The rearrangement joins TRBV14 to TRBJ2-2, with TRBD1 identical over 7 bases. The CDR3 is 16 residues long. Trimming at V came to 1 base and at J to 4 bases, leaving 6 bases not matched to a gene. From germline, CDR1 is SGHDN and CDR2 FVKESK. The CDR3 region is CASSQVRGWSTGELFF. The CDR3 coding sequence is TGTGCCAGCAGCCAAGTCAGGGGGTGGAGCACCGGGGAGCTGTTTTTT.

In this sample, this clone turned up many times. This chain links TRBV4-1 with TRBJ1-1; maybe TRBD1 (6 bases). V lost 1 base to trimming and J lost 11 bases, with 23 bases between them. The CDR3 consists of 16 residues. Looked up from germline, CDR1 is MGHRA and CDR2 is YSYEKL. The CDR3 DNA reads TGCGCCAGCAGCCAAGGACGACAGGCGGGCTTTGGTGGGGCTTTCTTT. Translation: CASSQGRQAGFGGAFF.

This chain links TRBV4-1 with TRBJ2-3; 8 bases are a match to TRBD2. Germline V gene sequence: CDR1 MGHRA, CDR2 YSYEKL. V shed 0 bases, J shed 0 bases, and the junction held 2 bases outside the gene matches. CDR3 length: 16 amino acids. The DNA for the CDR3 is TGCGCCAGCAGCCAAGAAGCGGGGGCTAGCACAGATACGCAGTATTTT. This codes for CASSQEAGASTDTQYF.

This clone was picked up many times. This chain joins TRBV7-8 and TRBJ1-1, with 7 bases fitting TRBD1. The CDR3 runs to 16 residues. J was trimmed by 2 bases and V by 1 base; bases with no gene match: 7. In germline, CDR1 is SGHVS, CDR2 FQNEAQ. This CDR3 is CASSLGSGGRNTEAFF. CDR3 bases: TGTGCCAGCAGCTTAGGGTCAGGGGGAAGAAACACTGAAGCTTTCTTT.

The chain is built from TRBV5-1 and TRBJ2-5, with TRBD2 as a possible D gene (5 bases). V was pared by 4 bases and J by 5 bases, with 12 bases between. Germline values: CDR1 SGHRS, CDR2 YFSETQ. CDR3 length equals 13 residues. CDR3 sequence reads: CASSEGNSETQYF. In DNA, the CDR3 is TGCGCCAGCAGCGAGGGTAACAGCGAGACCCAGTACTTC.

The chain employs TRBV5-4 and TRBJ2-5; TRBD2 might be the D (6 bases). V lost 1 base and J lost 1, with 8 bases in between. The CDR3 has 14 residues. In germline, CDR1 is SGHNT, CDR2 YYREEE (reference sequence). The CDR3 loop reads CASSLHGGQETQYF. In DNA, the CDR3 is TGTGCCAGCAGCTTGCACGGGGGCCAAGAGACCCAGTACTTC. Filled out from reference TRBV5-4 and TRBJ2-5, the complete variable domain reads ETGVTQSPTHLIKTRGQQVTLRCSSQSGHNTVSWYQQALGQGPQFIFQYYREEENGRGNFPPRFSGLQFPNYSSELNVNALELDDSALYLCASSLHGGQETQYFGPGTRLLVL.

There are a few counts of this clone. The V call is TRBV7-9, the J call TRBJ2-1; TRBD1 matches at 8 bases. V trimming: 8 bases; J trimming: 10 bases; junction bases outside the gene matches: 10. This CDR3 spans 13 amino acids. The germline V gene encodes CDR1 SEHNR and CDR2 FQNEAQ (reference sequence). In DNA form, the CDR3 reads TGTGCCAGCGGCAAGACAGGGGTGGAGGAGCAGTTCTTC. Translated, it gives CASGKTGVEEQFF.

This clone was counted ten times or more. The chain has TRBV9 and TRBJ2-7, with D maybe TRBD1 (5 bases). The CDR3 loop spans 15 amino acids. The V end was cut by 4 bases, the J end by 5 bases, with 19 bases between. The germline CDR1 and CDR2 sequences are SGDLS and YYNGEE. The CDR3, as DNA: TGTGCCAGCAGCCCAGGGAAGGACGTCTGGGACGAGCAGTACTTC. As protein: CASSPGKDVWDEQYF.

This clone has ten or more counts. The chain is built from TRBV19 and TRBJ1-1, with TRBD1 as a possible D gene (6 bases). Between the trimmed V and J ends, which lost 4 bases and 6 bases, there was a span of 27 bases. Germline lookup yields CDR1 LNHDA and CDR2 SQIVND (reference sequence). The CDR3 sequence is 18 residues long. CDR3 DNA sequence: TGTGCCAGTAGTACCCAGTTCACCACAGGGAAGGGAGTCTCTGAAGCTTTCTTT. Its translation: CASSTQFTTGKGVSEAFF.

Many counts were recorded for this clone. This rearrangement joins TRBV5-1 to TRBJ2-7; tentative D call: TRBD2 (6 bases). The V end was cut by 1 base, the J end by 0 bases, with 17 bases between. The germline gives CDR1 SGHRS, CDR2 YFSETQ. CDR3 length: 17 residues. The CDR3 region has the DNA TGCGCCAGCAGCTTGTCGACTGGGACTGGGTCCTCCTACGAGCAGTACTTC. Its translation is CASSLSTGTGSSYEQYF.

This clone was seen ten or more times. This chain joins TRBV4-2 and TRBJ2-2, with a tentative D call TRBD2 (6 bases). Germline V CDR1 and CDR2: LGHNA, YNFKEQ. There are 15 residues in the CDR3. The V gene lost 7 bases and the J gene lost 2 bases, with 14 bases spanning the gap. Here the CDR3 reads CASTGRRGNTGELFF. The CDR3 DNA reads TGTGCCAGCACAGGGAGGCGGGGAAACACCGGGGAGCTGTTTTTT.

This clone showed up just a few times. The rearrangement links TRBV28 to TRBJ2-7; 10 positions agree with TRBD1. After removal of 3 bases from V and 2 bases from J, the junction contained 1 base not matched to a gene. The CDR3 has 14 amino acids. The V gene's germline CDR1 is MDHEN and CDR2 SYDVKM. CDR3 region: CASSFGTGAYEQYF. The CDR3 DNA reads as TGTGCCAGCAGTTTTGGGACAGGGGCCTACGAGCAGTACTTC.

This clone has ten or more counts. V gene TRBV19 combines with J gene TRBJ2-7; D is uncertain. Trimming left V 4 bases short and J 2 bases short, with 9 bases between. The CDR3 totals 13 residues. Germline-derived CDR1 and CDR2 are LNHDA and SQIVND (reference sequence). The CDR3 DNA follows: TGTGCCAGTAGTAGGCGGCAACCCTACGAGCAGTACTTC. The encoded protein is CASSRRQPYEQYF.

Many counts were recorded for this clone. The chain couples TRBV6-1 to TRBJ2-7, with D perhaps TRBD1 (5 bases). CDR3 size: 15 residues. V lost 6 bases, J lost 0 bases, and 15 bases lay in between. Germline-derived CDR1 and CDR2 are MNHNS and SASEGT. The CDR3 DNA is TGTGCCAGCAGAACTTATGACAGCCTCTCCTACGAGCAGTACTTC. Protein: CASRTYDSLSYEQYF.

This clone has at least ten counts. The chain has TRBV5-4 and TRBJ2-5, with TRBD1 matching 10 bases. Germline V CDR1 and CDR2: SGHNT, YYREEE (reference sequence). The CDR3 runs to 16 residues. Trimming removed 0 bases from V and 5 bases from J; junction bases left unmatched: 7. DNA for the CDR3: TGTGCCAGCAGCTTGGGGTGGGGGACAGGGGACGAGACCCAGTACTTC. Amino acids: CASSLGWGTGDETQYF.

The V and J genes are TRBV10-3 and TRBJ1-5, with D tentatively TRBD1 (6 bases). From germline, CDR1 is ENHRY and CDR2 SYGVKD. The CDR3 sequence is 15 residues long. V lost 0 bases, J lost 7 bases, and 13 bases lay in between. Here the CDR3 reads CAISESGGRGQPQHF. CDR3 bases: TGTGCCATCAGTGAGTCGGGGGGGCGCGGGCAGCCCCAGCATTTT.

There are many counts of this clone. Written as DNA, the CDR3 is TGTGCCAGCAGCGCGGGGAGACAGGGTACCAACTATGGCTACACCTTC. It codes for CASSAGRQGTNYGYTF. V and J are TRBV9 and TRBJ1-2, with 7 bases fitting TRBD1. The CDR3 is 16 amino acids. With 3 bases clipped from V and 2 bases from J, the junction kept 10 bases outside the gene matches. Looked up from germline, CDR1 is SGDLS and CDR2 is YYNGEE.

This clone was counted many times. This chain links TRBV10-3 with TRBJ1-1, with D perhaps TRBD1 (6 bases). The germline CDR1 and CDR2 sequences are ENHRY and SYGVKD. The CDR3 has 16 residues. V was trimmed by 1 base and J by 6 bases, leaving 18 bases between them. The CDR3 protein is CAISEWSGGAASEAFF. The CDR3 DNA sequence: TGTGCCATCAGTGAGTGGAGTGGGGGCGCGGCATCTGAAGCTTTCTTT.

This clone has at least ten counts. The gene calls are TRBV4-1 and TRBJ2-7; 7 nucleotides agree with TRBD2. The V segment lost 0 bases and the J segment 4 bases; nucleotides outside the gene matches: 6. The CDR3 has 15 amino acids. Germline V lookup: CDR1 MGHRA, CDR2 YSYEKL. CDR3 amino acids: CASSQEAGSSYEQYF. The DNA for the CDR3 is TGCGCCAGCAGCCAAGAAGCGGGAAGTAGTTACGAGCAGTACTTC.

V usage is TRBV28 and J usage is TRBJ1-2; the D is unclear. In germline, CDR1 is MDHEN, CDR2 SYDVKM. The CDR3 loop spans 14 amino acids. Between the trimmed V and J ends, which lost 6 bases and 2 bases, there was a span of 13 bases. As DNA, the CDR3 is TGTGCCAGCAGCTCGTACGGGGTGAACTATGGCTACACCTTC. Translation: CASSSYGVNYGYTF.

The table lists this clone with many counts. The V gene is TRBV19, the J gene TRBJ1-2, with TRBD1 identical over 10 bases. Germline V lookup: CDR1 LNHDA, CDR2 SQIVND (reference sequence). Trimming cost V 6 bases and J 1 base; bases outside gene matches: 5. CDR3 length equals 15 residues. The chain's CDR3 is CASSRGTGDNYGYTF. The CDR3 DNA sequence: TGTGCCAGTAGCCGAGGGACAGGGGATAACTATGGCTACACCTTC.